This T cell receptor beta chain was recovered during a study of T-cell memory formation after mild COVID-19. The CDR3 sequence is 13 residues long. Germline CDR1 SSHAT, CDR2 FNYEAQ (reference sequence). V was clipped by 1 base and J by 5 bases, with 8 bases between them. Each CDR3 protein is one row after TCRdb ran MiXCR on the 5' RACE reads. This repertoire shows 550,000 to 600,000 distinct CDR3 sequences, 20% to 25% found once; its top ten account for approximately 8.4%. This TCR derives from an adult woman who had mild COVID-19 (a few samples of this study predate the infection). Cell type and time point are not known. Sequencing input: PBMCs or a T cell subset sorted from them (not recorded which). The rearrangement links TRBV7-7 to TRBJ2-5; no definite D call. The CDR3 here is CASSLGNPETQYF. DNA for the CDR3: TGTGCCAGCAGCTTAGGCAATCCGGAGACCCAGTACTTC. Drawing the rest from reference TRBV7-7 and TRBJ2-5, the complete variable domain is GAGVSQSPRYKVTKRGQDVTLRCDPISSHATLYWYQQALGQGPEFLTYFNYEAQPDKSGLPSDRFSAERPEGSISTLTIQRTEQRDSAMYRCASSLGNPETQYFGPGTRLLVL.